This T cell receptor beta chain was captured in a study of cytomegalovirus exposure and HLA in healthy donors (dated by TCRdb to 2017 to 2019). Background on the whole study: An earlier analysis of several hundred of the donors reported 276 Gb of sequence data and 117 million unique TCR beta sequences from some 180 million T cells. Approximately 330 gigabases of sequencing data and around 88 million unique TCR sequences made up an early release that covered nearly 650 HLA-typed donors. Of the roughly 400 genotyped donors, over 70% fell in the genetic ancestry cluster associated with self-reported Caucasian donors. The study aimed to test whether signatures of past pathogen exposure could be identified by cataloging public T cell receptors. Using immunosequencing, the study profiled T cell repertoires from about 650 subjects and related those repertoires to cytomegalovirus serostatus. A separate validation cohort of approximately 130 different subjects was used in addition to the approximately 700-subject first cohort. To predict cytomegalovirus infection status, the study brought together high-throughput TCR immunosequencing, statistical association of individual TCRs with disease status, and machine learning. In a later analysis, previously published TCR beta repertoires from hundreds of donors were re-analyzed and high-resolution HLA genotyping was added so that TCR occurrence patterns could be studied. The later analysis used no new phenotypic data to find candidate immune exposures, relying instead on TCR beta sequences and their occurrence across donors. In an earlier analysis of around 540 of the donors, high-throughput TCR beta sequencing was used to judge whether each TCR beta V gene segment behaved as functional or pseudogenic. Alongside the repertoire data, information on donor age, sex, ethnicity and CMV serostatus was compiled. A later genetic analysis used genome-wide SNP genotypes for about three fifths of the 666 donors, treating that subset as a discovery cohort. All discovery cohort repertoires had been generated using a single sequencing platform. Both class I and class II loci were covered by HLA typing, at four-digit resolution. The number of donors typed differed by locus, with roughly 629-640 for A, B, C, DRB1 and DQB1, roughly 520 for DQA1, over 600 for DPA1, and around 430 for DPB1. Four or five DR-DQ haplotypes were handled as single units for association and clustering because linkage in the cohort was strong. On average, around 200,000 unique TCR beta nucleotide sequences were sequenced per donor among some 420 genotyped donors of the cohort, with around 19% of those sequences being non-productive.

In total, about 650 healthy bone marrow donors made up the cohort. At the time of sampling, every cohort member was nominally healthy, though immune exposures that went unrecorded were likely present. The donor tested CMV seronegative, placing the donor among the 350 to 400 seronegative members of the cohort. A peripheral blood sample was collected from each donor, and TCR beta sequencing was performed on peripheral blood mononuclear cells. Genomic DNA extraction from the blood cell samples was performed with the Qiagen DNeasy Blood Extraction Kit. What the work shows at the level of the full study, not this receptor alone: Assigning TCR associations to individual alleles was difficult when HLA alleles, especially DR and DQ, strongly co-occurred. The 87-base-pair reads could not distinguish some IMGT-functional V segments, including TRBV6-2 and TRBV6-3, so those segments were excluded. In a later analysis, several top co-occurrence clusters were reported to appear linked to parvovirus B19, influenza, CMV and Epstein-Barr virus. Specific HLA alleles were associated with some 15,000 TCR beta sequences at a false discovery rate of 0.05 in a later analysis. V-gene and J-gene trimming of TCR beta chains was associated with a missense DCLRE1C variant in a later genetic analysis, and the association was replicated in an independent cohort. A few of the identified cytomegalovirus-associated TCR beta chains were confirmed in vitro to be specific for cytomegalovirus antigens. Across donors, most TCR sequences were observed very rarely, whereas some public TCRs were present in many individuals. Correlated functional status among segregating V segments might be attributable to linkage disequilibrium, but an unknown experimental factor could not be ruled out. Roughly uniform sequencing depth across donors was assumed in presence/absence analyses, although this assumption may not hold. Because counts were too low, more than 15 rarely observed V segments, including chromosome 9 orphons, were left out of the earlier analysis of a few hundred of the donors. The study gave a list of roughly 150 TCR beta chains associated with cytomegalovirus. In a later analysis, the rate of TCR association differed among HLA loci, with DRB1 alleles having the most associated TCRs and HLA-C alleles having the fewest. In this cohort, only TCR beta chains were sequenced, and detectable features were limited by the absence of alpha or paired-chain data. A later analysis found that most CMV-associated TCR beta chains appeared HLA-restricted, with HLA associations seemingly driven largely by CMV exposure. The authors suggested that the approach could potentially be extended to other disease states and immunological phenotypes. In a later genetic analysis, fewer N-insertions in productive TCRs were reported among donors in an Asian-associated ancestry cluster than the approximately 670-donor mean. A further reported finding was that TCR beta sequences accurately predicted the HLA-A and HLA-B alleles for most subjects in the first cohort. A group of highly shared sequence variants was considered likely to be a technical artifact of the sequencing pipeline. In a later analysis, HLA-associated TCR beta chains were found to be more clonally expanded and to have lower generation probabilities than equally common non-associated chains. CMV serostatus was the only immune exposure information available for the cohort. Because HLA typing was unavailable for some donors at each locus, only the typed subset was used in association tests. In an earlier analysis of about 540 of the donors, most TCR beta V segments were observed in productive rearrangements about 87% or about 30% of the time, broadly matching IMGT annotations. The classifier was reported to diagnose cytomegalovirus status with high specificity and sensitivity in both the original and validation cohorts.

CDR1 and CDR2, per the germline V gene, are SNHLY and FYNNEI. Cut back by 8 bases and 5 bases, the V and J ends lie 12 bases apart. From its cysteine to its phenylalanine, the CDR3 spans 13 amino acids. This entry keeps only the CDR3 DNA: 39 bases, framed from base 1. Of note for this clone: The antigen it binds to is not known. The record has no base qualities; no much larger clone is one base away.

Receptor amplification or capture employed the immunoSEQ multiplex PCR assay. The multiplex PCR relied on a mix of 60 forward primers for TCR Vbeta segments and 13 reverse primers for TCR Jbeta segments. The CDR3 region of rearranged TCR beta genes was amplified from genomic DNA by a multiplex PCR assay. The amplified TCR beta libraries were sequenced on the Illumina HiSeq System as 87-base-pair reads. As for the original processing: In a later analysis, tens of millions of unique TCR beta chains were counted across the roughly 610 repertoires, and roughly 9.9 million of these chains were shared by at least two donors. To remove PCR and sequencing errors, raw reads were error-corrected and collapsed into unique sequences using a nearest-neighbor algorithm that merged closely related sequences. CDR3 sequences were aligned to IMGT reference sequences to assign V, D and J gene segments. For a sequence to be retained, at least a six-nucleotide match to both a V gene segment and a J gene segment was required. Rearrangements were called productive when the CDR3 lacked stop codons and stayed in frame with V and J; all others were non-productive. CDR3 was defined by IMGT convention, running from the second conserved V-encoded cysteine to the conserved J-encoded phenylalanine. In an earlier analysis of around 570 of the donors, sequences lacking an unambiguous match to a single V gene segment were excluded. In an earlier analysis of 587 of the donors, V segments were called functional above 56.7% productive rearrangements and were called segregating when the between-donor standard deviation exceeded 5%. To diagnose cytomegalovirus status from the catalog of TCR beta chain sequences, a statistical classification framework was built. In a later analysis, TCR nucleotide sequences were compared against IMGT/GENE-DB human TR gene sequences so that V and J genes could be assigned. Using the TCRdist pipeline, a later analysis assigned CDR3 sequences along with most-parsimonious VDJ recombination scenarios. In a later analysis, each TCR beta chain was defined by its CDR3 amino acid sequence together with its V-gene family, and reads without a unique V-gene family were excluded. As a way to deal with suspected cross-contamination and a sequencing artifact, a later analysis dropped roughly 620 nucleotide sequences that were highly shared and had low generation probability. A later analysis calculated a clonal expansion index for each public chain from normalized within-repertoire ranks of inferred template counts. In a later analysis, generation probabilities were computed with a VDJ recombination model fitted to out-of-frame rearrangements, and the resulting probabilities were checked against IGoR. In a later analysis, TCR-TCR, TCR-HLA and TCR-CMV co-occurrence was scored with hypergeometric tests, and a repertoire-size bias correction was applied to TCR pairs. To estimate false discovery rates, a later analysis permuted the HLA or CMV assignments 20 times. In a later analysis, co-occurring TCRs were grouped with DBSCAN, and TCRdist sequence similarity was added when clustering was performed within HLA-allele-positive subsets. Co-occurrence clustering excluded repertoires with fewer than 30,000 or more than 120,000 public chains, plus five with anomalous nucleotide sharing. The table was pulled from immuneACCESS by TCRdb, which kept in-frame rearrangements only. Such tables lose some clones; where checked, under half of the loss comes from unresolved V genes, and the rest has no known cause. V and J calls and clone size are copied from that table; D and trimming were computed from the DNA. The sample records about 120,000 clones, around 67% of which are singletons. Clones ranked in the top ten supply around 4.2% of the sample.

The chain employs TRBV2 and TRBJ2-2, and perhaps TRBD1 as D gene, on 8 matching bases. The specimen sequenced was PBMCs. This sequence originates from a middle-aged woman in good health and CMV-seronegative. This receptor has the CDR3 CASGQGGTGELFF. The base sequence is TGTGCCAGCGGACAGGGAGGGACCGGGGAGCTGTTTTTT.